The clone carrying this T cell receptor beta chain showed up just a few times. Its antigen is not identified. Sequencing was performed with immunoSEQ multiplex PCR; in TCRdb, only in-frame clones are kept and a portion is missing. In the table there are 66,000 or so clones, roughly 90% of which are singletons. This specimen belongs to a study of OX40 agonist ivuxolimab in advanced cancers. For the study at large: Patients enrolled in dose escalation were diagnosed with hepatocellular carcinoma, melanoma, renal cell or head and neck cancer. Checkpoint inhibitors had been given previously to under 50% of patients. Study outcomes and limitations: Among expanded peripheral T cells, antigen specificity went undetermined.

The CDR3 is made up of 15 amino acids. CDR1 and CDR2 from the germline V gene are SEHNR and FQNEAQ (reference sequence). The V end was cut by 1 base, the J end by 2 bases, with 9 bases between. The rearrangement uses TRBV7-9 and TRBJ2-1; D perhaps matches TRBD1 (6 bases). This TCR came from an adult with an advanced solid tumor such as melanoma, head and neck, liver or kidney cancer. The specimen was CD4+ or CD8+ T cells sorted from blood, collected in a trial of the OX40 agonist ivuxolimab. The DNA for the CDR3 is TGTGCCAGCAGCTTAGGGACAGTCGCCTACAATGAGCAGTTCTTC. It encodes CASSLGTVAYNEQFF. Complete variable domain (other parts from reference TRBV7-9 and TRBJ2-1): DTGVSQNPRHKITKRGQNVTFRCDPISEHNRLYWYRQTLGQGPEFLTYFQNEAQLEKSRLLSDRFSAERPKGSFSTLEIQRTEQGDSAMYLCASSLGTVAYNEQFFGPGTRLTVL.